The rows below give T cell receptor beta chains drawn from one sample of a study of OX40 agonist ivuxolimab in advanced cancers. Generated by immunoSEQ multiplex PCR, the TCRdb table keeps only in-frame clones and is missing some. The table includes tens of thousands of clones, 70% to 85% detected once. The sequences come from CD4+ or CD8+ T cells sorted from blood, collected in a trial of the OX40 agonist ivuxolimab. These receptors originate from an adult with an advanced solid tumor such as melanoma, head and neck, liver or kidney cancer. Both conserved end residues are part of each CDR3. The D gene is left open where the match is weak. Size values are once, few and many counts, or a class for expanded clones, and some rows have none.

j_gene,v_gene,abundance,d_gene,CDR3aa,CDR3nt
TRBJ2-7,TRBV6-1,-,-,CASSDRGPYGQYF,TGTGCCAGCAGTGACAGGGGACCCTACGGGCAGTACTTC
TRBJ1-1,TRBV4-1,-,-,CASSQDRNTEAFF,TGCGCCAGCAGCCAAGACAGGAACACTGAAGCTTTCTTT
TRBJ2-7,TRBV7-9,-,-,CASSSQRVRGYYEQYF,TGTGCCAGCAGCTCCCAGCGGGTCAGGGGATACTACGAGCAGTACTTC
TRBJ2-3,TRBV10-2,-,TRBD2,CASSRGGENTDTQYF,TGCGCCAGCAGTCGCGGGGGAGAAAACACAGATACGCAGTATTTT
TRBJ2-3,TRBV11-2,-,-,CASSLEASTDTQYF,TGTGCCAGCAGCTTAGAAGCTAGCACAGATACGCAGTATTTT
TRBJ1-4,TRBV5-1,-,-,CANPTGLDEKLFF,TGCGCCAACCCGACAGGCTTGGATGAAAAACTGTTTTTT
TRBJ2-7,TRBV13,-,-,CASSLGLKDYEQYF,TGTGCCAGCAGCTTAGGCCTAAAGGACTACGAGCAGTACTTC
TRBJ2-1,TRBV25-1,-,-,CASRGSSSYNEQFF,TGTGCCAGCAGGGGGAGTAGCTCCTACAATGAGCAGTTCTTC
TRBJ1-1,TRBV7-6,-,-,CASSSQGTEAFF,TGTGCCAGCAGCTCCCAGGGGACTGAAGCTTTCTTT
TRBJ1-2,TRBV9,-,TRBD1,CASSIDRGQGHYGYTF,TGTGCCAGCAGTATAGACAGGGGACAGGGACACTATGGCTACACCTTC
TRBJ2-7,TRBV6-5,-,-,CASIAFRESGYEQYF,TGTGCCAGCATCGCCTTCAGGGAGTCTGGCTACGAGCAGTACTTC
TRBJ2-1,TRBV20-1,-,-,CSARLFNEQFF,TGCAGTGCTAGACTCTTCAATGAGCAGTTCTTC
TRBJ1-4,TRBV4-1,once,TRBD1,CASSQVGQGHEKLFF,TGCGCCAGCAGCCAAGTGGGACAGGGGCATGAAAAACTGTTTTTT
TRBJ2-1,TRBV15,-,TRBD1,CATSRDRGTGAFGEQFF,TGTGCCACCAGCAGAGATCGGGGGACAGGGGCTTTCGGGGAGCAGTTCTTC
TRBJ2-3,TRBV27,once,-,CASGKRWGSDTQYF,TGTGCCAGCGGGAAGCGGTGGGGTTCAGATACGCAGTATTTT
TRBJ2-4,TRBV7-2,-,-,CASSFGGLAKNIQYF,TGTGCCAGCAGCTTCGGGGGGCTAGCCAAAAACATTCAGTACTTC
TRBJ1-3,TRBV4-3,medium-sized,-,CASAIDTGNTIYF,TGCGCCAGCGCAATAGATACTGGAAACACCATATATTTT
TRBJ2-7,TRBV7-2,-,-,CASSIRDSNYEQYF,TGTGCCAGCAGCATCCGGGACTCAAACTACGAGCAGTACTTC